This TCR beta chain stems from a study of T cell responses to AZD1222 COVID-19 vaccine. The overall study: Second-dose groups at about 4 or about 12 weeks were pooled. Study outcomes and limitations: Regions 160-218 and 743-854 held dominance among vaccine-associated CD4 TCRs, which spanned spike. The repertoires were collected only after the peak T cell response. The donors showed a predominance of white British ancestry and of females, with possible underestimation of clonal diversity.

Remarks on this clone: Antigen: not known. The sample holds other DNA sequences that translate to the same CDR3.

The repertoire was sequenced with immunoSEQ multiplex PCR; TCRdb's copy has only in-frame clones and lacks some. The table has around 260,000 clones, approximately 93% seen once. The germline V gene has CDR1 SGHAT and CDR2 FQNNGV. The CDR3 has 11 amino acids. V dropped 3 bases and J dropped 2 bases, with 1 base sitting between them. This receptor was obtained from an adult in good health. The sequences come from peripheral blood, collected on day 0 of AZD1222 vaccination. The rearrangement uses TRBV11-2 and TRBJ2-5; D remains ambiguous. CDR3: CASSLQETQYF. CDR3 DNA: TGTGCCAGCAGCTTGCAAGAGACCCAGTACTTC.